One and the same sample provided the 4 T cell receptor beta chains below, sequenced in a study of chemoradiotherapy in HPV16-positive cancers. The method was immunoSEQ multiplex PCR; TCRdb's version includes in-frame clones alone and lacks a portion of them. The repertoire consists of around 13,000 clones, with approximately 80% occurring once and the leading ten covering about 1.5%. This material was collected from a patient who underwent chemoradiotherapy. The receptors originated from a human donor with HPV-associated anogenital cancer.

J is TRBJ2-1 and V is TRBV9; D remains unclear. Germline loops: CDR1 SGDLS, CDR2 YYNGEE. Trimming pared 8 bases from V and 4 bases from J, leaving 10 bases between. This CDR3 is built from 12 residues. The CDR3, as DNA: TGTGCCAGTGGGGTCGGGTACAATGAGCAGTTCTTC. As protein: CASGVGYNEQFF.

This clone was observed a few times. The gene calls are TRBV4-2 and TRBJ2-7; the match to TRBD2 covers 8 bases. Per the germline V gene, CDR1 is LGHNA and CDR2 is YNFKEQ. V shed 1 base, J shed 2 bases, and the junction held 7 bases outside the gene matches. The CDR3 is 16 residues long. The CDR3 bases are TGTGCCAGCAGCCAAGTCATTCGGGGGGGCACCTACGAGCAGTACTTC. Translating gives CASSQVIRGGTYEQYF.

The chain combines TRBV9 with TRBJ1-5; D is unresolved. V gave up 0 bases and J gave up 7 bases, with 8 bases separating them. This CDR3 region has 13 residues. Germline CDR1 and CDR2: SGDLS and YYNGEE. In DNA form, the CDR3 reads TGTGCCAGCAGCGTAGGTTCGGGCCAGCCCCAGCATTTT. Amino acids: CASSVGSGQPQHF. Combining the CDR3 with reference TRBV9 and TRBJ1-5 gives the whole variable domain DSGVTQTPKHLITATGQRVTLRCSPRSGDLSVYWYQQSLDQGLQFLIQYYNGEERAKGNILERFSAQQFPDLHSELNLSSLELGDSALYFCASSVGSGQPQHFGDGTRLSIL.

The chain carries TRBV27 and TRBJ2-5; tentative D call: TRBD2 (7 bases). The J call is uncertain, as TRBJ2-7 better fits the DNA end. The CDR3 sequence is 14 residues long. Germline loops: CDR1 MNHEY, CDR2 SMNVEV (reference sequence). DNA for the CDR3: TGTGCCAGCAGTTTGGGGGGGCACCCCGGCGAGCAGTACTTC. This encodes CASSLGGHPGEQYF.